One sample yielded the 18 T cell receptor beta chains listed below, sequenced in a study of early T cells in non-severe SARS-CoV-2 infection. From the 5' RACE reads, TCRdb called clonotypes with MiXCR, one entry per CDR3 protein. Of more than 65,000 distinct CDR3 sequences in the sample, about an eighth were seen once. The specimen sequenced was whole blood. The receptors originated from an adult who was a healthcare worker with PCR-confirmed SARS-CoV-2 infection or an uninfected control (not recorded which).

This clonotype has ten or more counts. V and J are TRBV6-2 or TRBV6-3 and TRBJ2-1, with unresolved D. V was cut by 6 bases and J by 7 bases, with 4 bases left in between. The CDR3 has 10 amino acids. Germline CDR1 and CDR2: MNHEY and SVGEGT. The CDR3: CASSQNEQFF. The CDR3 nucleotides are TGTGCCAGCAGCCAGAATGAGCAGTTCTTC.

Regarding this clonotype: A junction end diverges from the germline sequence, so it may reflect a read error. V is TRBV9 and J is TRBJ1-1; unclear D gene. The CDR3 consists of 14 residues. The germline V gene encodes CDR1 SGDLS and CDR2 YYNGEE. CDR3 sequence (DNA): TGTGCCAGCAGCGTGTGGGCGGATAACACTGAAGCTATCTTT. Its protein product is CASSVWADNTEAIF. The full variable domain, its missing parts supplied by reference TRBV9 and TRBJ1-1, is DSGVTQTPKHLITATGQRVTLRCSPRSGDLSVYWYQQSLDQGLQFLIQYYNGEERAKGNILERFSAQQFPDLHSELNLSSLELGDSALYFCASSVWADNTEAIFGQGTRLTVV.

This chain joins TRBV28 and TRBJ2-3; 10 nucleotides agree with TRBD1. CDR1 is MDHEN, CDR2 SYDVKM, per germline. J was trimmed by 2 bases and V by 4 bases; bases with no gene match: 9. CDR3 length: 17 residues. CDR3 region: CASSSWRTGGFTDTQYF. CDR3 nucleotides: TGTGCCAGCAGTTCATGGAGGACAGGGGGTTTCACAGATACGCAGTATTTT. Combining the CDR3 with reference TRBV28 and TRBJ2-3 gives the whole variable domain DVKVTQSSRYLVKRTGEKVFLECVQDMDHENMFWYRQDPGLGLRLIYFSYDVKMKEKGDIPEGYSVSREKKERFSLILESASTNQTSMYLCASSSWRTGGFTDTQYFGPGTRLTVL.

This clonotype was counted only a few times. V and J are TRBV7-2 and TRBJ2-5; 7 nucleotides line up with TRBD1. The length of the CDR3 is 13 residues. The junction had 4 bases not matched to a gene; V was cut back by 3 bases and J by 6 bases. Germline values: CDR1 SGHTA, CDR2 FQGNSA. CDR3 in amino acids: CASSLTGWKTQYF. The CDR3 DNA sequence: TGTGCCAGCAGCTTGACAGGGTGGAAGACCCAGTACTTC.

This clonotype was detected ten times or more. J is TRBJ2-7 and V is TRBV20-1, with 13 nucleotides matching TRBD2. V shed 1 base, J shed 0 bases, and the junction held 12 bases outside the gene matches. This CDR3 spans 19 amino acids. Looked up from germline, CDR1 is DFQATT and CDR2 is SNEGSKA (reference sequence). The CDR3 protein is CSARARGKGLAGSSYEQYF. CDR3 nucleotides: TGCAGTGCTAGAGCTAGGGGGAAGGGACTAGCGGGGTCCTCCTACGAGCAGTACTTC.

This clonotype was seen only a few times. This chain links TRBV27 with TRBJ2-7; D is uncertain. The CDR3 sequence is 13 residues long. Germline V CDR1 and CDR2: MNHEY, SMNVEV (reference sequence). Trimming cost V 5 bases and J 1 base, with 9 bases left between them. The CDR3 DNA follows: TGTGCCAGCAGTACCTTCCAGTCCTACGAGCAGTACTTC. Protein sequence: CASSTFQSYEQYF.

Ten or more counts support this clonotype. The chain combines TRBV3-1 with TRBJ2-5, with 11 bases lining up with TRBD2. The CDR3 is made up of 17 amino acids. V gave up 0 bases and J gave up 5 bases; unmatched junction bases: 8. Germline V gives CDR1 LGHDT, CDR2 YNNKEL (reference sequence). The CDR3 nucleotides are TGTGCCAGCAGCCAAGAGAAAACTAGCGGGAGTCGTGAGACCCAGTACTTC. Protein sequence: CASSQEKTSGSRETQYF.

V usage is TRBV2 and J usage is TRBJ2-2; 9 bases agree with TRBD1. The CDR3 consists of 14 residues. Per the germline V gene, CDR1 is SNHLY and CDR2 is FYNNEI. The trim removed 6 bases at V and 6 bases at J, leaving 5 bases unmatched. CDR3 region: CASRAGQGPGELFF. CDR3 nucleotide sequence: TGTGCCAGCAGAGCAGGACAGGGGCCCGGGGAGCTGTTTTTT. The complete variable domain, with remaining parts taken from reference TRBV2 and TRBJ2-2, reads EPEVTQTPSHQVTQMGQEVILRCVPISNHLYFYWYRQILGQKVEFLVSFYNNEISEKSEIFDDQFSVERPDGSNFTLKIRSTKLEDSAMYFCASRAGQGPGELFFGEGSRLTVL.

In this sample, this clonotype turned up many times. The rearrangement joins TRBV27 to TRBJ2-5, with TRBD2 identical over 8 bases. There are 15 residues in the CDR3. The J segment lost 4 bases and the V segment lost 8 bases, leaving 12 bases of the junction unmatched. The germline gives CDR1 MNHEY, CDR2 SMNVEV (reference sequence). The CDR3: CASGASGPSTETQYF. CDR3 in DNA: TGTGCCAGCGGGGCTAGCGGGCCATCCACAGAGACCCAGTACTTC.

This clonotype was counted ten times or more. The chain employs TRBV30 and TRBJ1-1, with D perhaps matching TRBD1 (5 bases). The ends were cut back, 2 bases at V and 7 bases at J, with 20 bases in the middle. The germline V gene has CDR1 GTSNPN and CDR2 SVGIG (reference sequence). CDR3 length: 15 amino acids. The CDR3 nucleotides read TGTGCCTGGAGTCCTGCTCAACGGGGGAAACTTGAAGCTTTCTTT. This sequence encodes CAWSPAQRGKLEAFF.

This clonotype was recorded many times. The chain employs TRBV7-2 and TRBJ2-7; 9 bases agree with TRBD1. Germline loops: CDR1 SGHTA, CDR2 FQGNSA. V shed 5 bases and J 1 base; nucleotides not matched to a gene: 3. This CDR3 is 14 amino acids long. The DNA for the CDR3 is TGTGCCAGCAGCGAGGACAGGGGATCCTACGAGCAGTACTTC. This gives the protein CASSEDRGSYEQYF.

This clonotype was recorded many times. CDR3 sequence (DNA): TGTGCCAGCAGTCCGGGACAAAACCAGCCCCAGCATTTT. Translating it yields CASSPGQNQPQHF. The gene calls are TRBV12-3 or TRBV12-4 and TRBJ1-5, with D tentatively TRBD1 (6 bases). V was trimmed by 5 bases and J by 7 bases, leaving 12 bases between them. The CDR3 is made up of 13 amino acids.

This chain links TRBV7-2 with TRBJ1-2, with TRBD1 matching 9 bases. Germline V CDR1 and CDR2: SGHTA, FQGNSA. This CDR3 has 17 amino acids. J gave up 7 bases and V 1 base, and 13 bases lay outside the gene matches. The CDR3 region is CASSLGADRGFFGGYTF. As DNA, the CDR3 is TGTGCCAGCAGCTTAGGTGCGGACAGGGGTTTTTTTGGTGGCTACACCTTC. Full variable domain (outside the CDR3, taken from reference TRBV7-2 and TRBJ1-2): GAGVSQSPSNKVTEKGKDVELRCDPISGHTALYWYRQSLGQGLEFLIYFQGNSAPDKSGLPSDRFSAERTGGSVSTLTIQRTQQEDSAVYLCASSLGADRGFFGGYTFGSGTRLTVV.

The gene calls are TRBV29-1 and TRBJ2-7, with unresolved D. This CDR3 spans 11 amino acids. Trimming shortened V by 0 bases and J by 4 bases, and 4 bases separated the two germline ends. Germline V lookup: CDR1 SQVTM, CDR2 ANQGSEA. In DNA form, the CDR3 reads TGCAGCGTTGAAGATCAATACGAGCAGTACTTC. The encoded protein is CSVEDQYEQYF.

This clonotype appeared many times. V and J are TRBV29-1 and TRBJ2-1, with no clear D. CDR1 and CDR2 (germline): SQVTM, ANQGSEA. This CDR3 spans 11 amino acids. V was trimmed by 5 bases and J by 8 bases, leaving 10 bases between them. The CDR3 DNA reads TGCAGCGTTACGCGAAGCGATGAGCAGTTCTTC. As protein: CSVTRSDEQFF.

The table lists this clonotype with many counts. J is TRBJ1-2 and V is TRBV20-1, with D possibly being TRBD1 (6 bases). CDR1 DFQATT and CDR2 SNEGSKA come from the germline V gene (reference sequence). CDR3 length: 12 amino acids. V was clipped by 5 bases and J by 4 bases, with 11 bases between them. CDR3 coding DNA: TGCAGTGCTCCCCACAGGGTCTATGGCTACACCTTC. This sequence encodes CSAPHRVYGYTF.

The rearrangement links TRBV20-1 to TRBJ2-1; 7 positions agree with TRBD1. The V and J ends lost 0 bases and 4 bases, in that order; junction bases with no gene match: 6. The CDR3 totals 15 residues. Germline-derived CDR1 and CDR2 are DFQATT and SNEGSKA (reference sequence). Here the CDR3 DNA reads TGCAGTGCTAGAGACGGTATGGGACAGTACAATGAGCAGTTCTTC. It yields the protein CSARDGMGQYNEQFF.

This clonotype came up many times. V and J are TRBV7-9 and TRBJ1-6; TRBD1 aligns across 7 bases. CDR3 length equals 18 residues. Looked up from germline, CDR1 is SEHNR and CDR2 is FQNEAQ (reference sequence). The V segment lost 5 bases and the J segment 0 bases; nucleotides outside the gene matches: 10. For the CDR3, the DNA is TGTGCCAGCAGCCGGGCCCGGGACAGAAACTCCTATAATTCACCCCTCCACTTT. This sequence encodes CASSRARDRNSYNSPLHF.